This TCR beta chain originates from a study of shared clonotypes between healthy human individuals. The V gene lost 0 bases and the J gene lost 4 bases, with 5 bases spanning the gap. Germline CDR1 SGDLS, CDR2 YYNGEE. The CDR3 is 14 residues long. Whole-study findings and limits: Specimens sampled were limited to blood, with tissue repertoires likely differing. Non-shared clonotypes displayed generation probabilities falling below those of clonotypes present in all four donors.

CD45RO-negative CD8 cells positively selected for CCR7 made up the naive population, which excluded terminally differentiated effector memory CD45RA+ cells. Deep level was the assay's run setting. Original processing notes: Without quality scores, immunoSEQ junctional reads could not be filtered like full-length reads. TCRdb keeps only in-frame clones here, not all; method: immunoSEQ multiplex PCR. V and J calls and clone size are copied from that table; D and trimming were computed from the DNA. The data show some 2.1 million clones, about 93% seen once. In the case of this clone: Its target is unknown.

The material sequenced was naive CD8+ T cells from PBMCs. The chain has TRBV9 and TRBJ2-6; D not resolved. The source of this sequence is a young man in good health. Some clones in this sample may be carry-over from other donors' samples. CDR3 nucleotides: TGTGCCAGCAGCGTAGTTACCGGGGCCAACGTCCTGACTTTC. It translates to CASSVVTGANVLTF.